This TCR beta chain was profiled in a study of CD8 T cells in ankylosing spondylitis. This clonotype was counted only a few times. Antigen: not known. Study results and caveats: The authors found the disease-linked clones to be CD8+ and relatively rare in peripheral blood. Disease-linked clones were reportedly significantly enriched in matched ankylosing spondylitis synovial fluid. In ankylosing spondylitis blood, a motif of seven to nine highly homologous TCR beta variants appeared characteristic.

The CDR3 consists of 13 residues. Trimming took off 7 bases at V and 0 bases at J, with 8 bases between the two ends. Germline V gene lookup returns CDR1 SNHLY and CDR2 FYNNEI. TCRdb fed the 5' RACE reads into MiXCR, producing one record per CDR3 protein. The sample records around 430,000 distinct CDR3 sequences, approximately 17% being singletons. The sample consisted of blood, either unsorted or a sorted T cell fraction (not recorded which). The gene calls are TRBV2 and TRBJ2-3; possibly TRBD2 for D (5 bases). The TCR originated in a male donor with ankylosing spondylitis. The CDR3 nucleotides are TGTGCCAGCACCGAGGGTAGCACAGATACGCAGTATTTT. Its protein product is CASTEGSTDTQYF.